This record concerns one T cell receptor (beta chain) sequence. What it recognizes is unknown. 60 Vbeta and 13 Jbeta primers were used in PCR. The table came from immunoSEQ multiplex PCR; TCRdb's copy has only in-frame clones and leaves some out. The sample records nearly 110,000 clones, roughly four fifths being singletons. This specimen belongs to a study of cytomegalovirus exposure and HLA in healthy donors. Study observations and caveats: A likely sequencing artifact accounted for one observed cluster of highly shared sequence variants. V- and J-gene trimming of TCR beta was linked (in a later analysis) to a missense DCLRE1C variant.

What was sequenced was PBMCs. This TCR came from a man in his fifties or sixties in good health and CMV-seronegative.

DNA of the CDR3: TGTGCCATCAGTACACAGGGGGGCTACGAGCAGTACTTC. Translating gives CAISTQGGYEQYF. The rearrangement joins TRBV10-3 to TRBJ2-7, with TRBD1 matching over 8 bases. The J segment lost 3 bases and the V segment lost 5 bases, leaving 3 bases of the junction unmatched. Germline V lookup: CDR1 ENHRY, CDR2 SYGVKD. The CDR3 spans 13 residues.